The 11 T cell receptor beta chains listed next were all sequenced from one sample in a study of beta chain features in type 1 diabetes. Expressed TCRB transcripts were sequenced because the entire RNA isolate underwent reverse transcription. The repertoire was sequenced with immunoSEQ multiplex PCR; TCRdb's copy has only in-frame clones and lacks some. The sample has more than 300,000 clones, about 16% seen once. Specimen: naive CD4+ T cells from blood. The receptor set was obtained from a woman aged 18 to 35 in good health.

There are a few counts of this clone. The chain employs TRBV7-2 and TRBJ2-5; 14 nucleotides align to TRBD2. The CDR3 loop spans 18 amino acids. V gave up 1 base and J gave up 5 bases; unmatched junction bases: 9. Germline-derived CDR1 and CDR2 are SGHTA and FQGNSA. The CDR3 DNA reads as TGTGCCAGCAGCTTAGACGGGACTAGCGGGAGTTCGTGGGAGACCCAGTACTTC. It is translated as CASSLDGTSGSSWETQYF.

The V gene is TRBV30, the J gene TRBJ2-7; D is uncertain. The germline V gene has CDR1 GTSNPN and CDR2 SVGIG (reference sequence). Trimming pared 4 bases from V and 2 bases from J, leaving 12 bases between. CDR3 length: 13 residues. The CDR3 DNA reads as TGTGCCTGGATGACTCTTTCGGCCTACGAGCAGTACTTC. Translated: CAWMTLSAYEQYF.

This clone was observed a handful of times. This chain links TRBV6-6 with TRBJ1-1; 11 nucleotides match TRBD1. The junction had 1 base not matched to a gene; V was cut back by 4 bases and J by 3 bases. Germline V gene data show CDR1 as MNHNY and CDR2 as SVGAGI (reference sequence). This CDR3 is 14 amino acids long. The CDR3 region has the DNA TGTGCCAGCAGTTGGGGACAGGGGGACACTGAAGCTTTCTTT. Protein sequence: CASSWGQGDTEAFF.

The CDR3 sequence is CASSTFTSGNNEQFF. In DNA, the CDR3 is TGTGCCAGTAGTACTTTCACTAGCGGGAACAATGAGCAGTTCTTC. This chain connects TRBV19 to TRBJ2-1, with 10 bases identical to TRBD2. Germline V gene sequence: CDR1 LNHDA, CDR2 SQIVND (reference sequence). CDR3 size: 15 residues. The junction had 5 bases not matched to a gene; V was cut back by 4 bases and J by 5 bases.

There are a few counts of this clone. This rearrangement joins TRBV19 to TRBJ2-7, with a weak D call TRBD1 (6 bases). The CDR3 covers 15 residues. From germline, CDR1 is LNHDA and CDR2 SQIVND (reference sequence). V shed 5 bases and J shed 2 bases, with 16 bases lying between them. This CDR3 reads CASSPRRTETYEQYF. CDR3 in DNA: TGTGCCAGTAGTCCGCGACGGACAGAAACCTACGAGCAGTACTTC.

This clone occurred a few times. J is TRBJ2-1 and V is TRBV5-1; weak D call: TRBD2 (5 bases). Germline CDR1 reads SGHRS; CDR2 reads YFSETQ. Trimming stripped 3 bases from V and 7 bases from J, with 11 bases between. The CDR3 is 13 residues long. CDR3 nucleotides: TGCGCCAGCAGCTCCGGGGTAGAGAATGAGCAGTTCTTC. Translating it yields CASSSGVENEQFF.

The table lists this clone with a count of one. The genes are TRBV7-9 and TRBJ1-5, with D tentatively TRBD1 (6 bases). This CDR3 spans 12 amino acids. Deletions cut 5 bases from V and 6 bases from J, with 8 bases between. Per germline, CDR1 SEHNR and CDR2 FQNEAQ (reference sequence). CDR3 loop: CASSPGVQPQHF. The CDR3, as DNA: TGTGCCAGCAGCCCAGGGGTTCAGCCCCAGCATTTT.

The rearrangement links TRBV18 to TRBJ1-1; 8 bases line up with TRBD1. Per the germline V gene, CDR1 is KGHSH and CDR2 is LQKENI. The CDR3 runs to 14 residues. V shed 2 bases and J 7 bases; nucleotides not matched to a gene: 6. CDR3 bases: TGTGCCAGCTCACCAGGGTCACAGGGGGTTGAAGCTTTCTTT. Its translation: CASSPGSQGVEAFF. The variable domain in full, with the rest retrieved from reference TRBV18 and TRBJ1-1, is NAGVMQNPRHLVRRRGQEARLRCSPMKGHSHVYWYRQLPEEGLKFMVYLQKENIIDESGMPKERFSAEFPKEGPSILRIQQVVRGDSAAYFCASSPGSQGVEAFFGQGTRLTVV.

The chain couples TRBV23-1 to TRBJ2-3; TRBD2 agrees at 7 bases. TRBV23-1 belongs to the ORF category, with a function that is uncertain. The CDR3 is made up of 15 amino acids. With V trimmed by 4 bases and J by 0 bases, 4 bases remained unmatched. The CDR3 bases are TGCGCCAGCAGTCGAAGCGGGGCTAGCACAGATACGCAGTATTTT. It yields the protein CASSRSGASTDTQYF.

The gene calls are TRBV30 and TRBJ2-2; TRBD1 matches 9 bases. The CDR3 has 14 amino acids. The V gene's germline CDR1 is GTSNPN and CDR2 SVGIG (reference sequence). The J segment lost 4 bases and the V segment lost 7 bases, leaving 7 bases of the junction unmatched. The CDR3: CAYTGGEFTGELFF. DNA for the CDR3: TGTGCCTACACAGGGGGCGAGTTCACCGGGGAGCTGTTTTTT.

The chain is built from TRBV7-9 and TRBJ2-1; tentatively, D is TRBD2 (5 bases). Per the germline V gene, CDR1 is SEHNR and CDR2 is FQNEAQ (reference sequence). Trimming pared 6 bases from V and 4 bases from J, leaving 16 bases between. CDR3 length equals 15 residues. The DNA for the CDR3 is TGTGCCAGCAGGTTAACTAGTTTGGAGTACAATGAGCAGTTCTTC. Translated: CASRLTSLEYNEQFF.